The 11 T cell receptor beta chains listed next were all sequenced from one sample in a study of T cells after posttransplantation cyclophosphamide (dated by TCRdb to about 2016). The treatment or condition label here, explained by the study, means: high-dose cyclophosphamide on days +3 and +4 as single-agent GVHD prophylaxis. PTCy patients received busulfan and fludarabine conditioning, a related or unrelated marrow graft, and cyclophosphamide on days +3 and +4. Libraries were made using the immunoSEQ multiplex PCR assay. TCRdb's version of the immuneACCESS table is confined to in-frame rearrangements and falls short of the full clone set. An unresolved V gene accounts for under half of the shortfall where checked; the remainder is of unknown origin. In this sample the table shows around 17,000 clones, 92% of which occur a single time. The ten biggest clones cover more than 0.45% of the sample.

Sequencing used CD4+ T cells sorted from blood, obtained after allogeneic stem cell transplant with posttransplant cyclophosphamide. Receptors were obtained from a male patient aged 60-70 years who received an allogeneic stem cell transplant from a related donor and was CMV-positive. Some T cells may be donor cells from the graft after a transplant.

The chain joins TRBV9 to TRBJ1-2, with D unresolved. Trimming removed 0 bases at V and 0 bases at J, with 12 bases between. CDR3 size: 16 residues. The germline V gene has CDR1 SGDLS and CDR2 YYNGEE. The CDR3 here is CASSVAEILTNYGYTF. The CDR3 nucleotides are TGTGCCAGCAGCGTAGCGGAAATACTAACTAACTATGGCTACACCTTC.

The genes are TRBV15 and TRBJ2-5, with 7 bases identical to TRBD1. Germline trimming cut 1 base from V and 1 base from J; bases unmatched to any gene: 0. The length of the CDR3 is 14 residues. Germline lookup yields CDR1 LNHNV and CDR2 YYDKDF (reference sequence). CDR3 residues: CATSRGDSQETQYF. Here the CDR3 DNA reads TGTGCCACCAGCAGAGGGGACAGCCAAGAGACCCAGTACTTC.

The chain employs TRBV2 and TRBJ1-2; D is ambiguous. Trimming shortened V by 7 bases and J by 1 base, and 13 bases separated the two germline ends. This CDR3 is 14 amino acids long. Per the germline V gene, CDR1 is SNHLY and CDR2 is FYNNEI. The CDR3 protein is CASKSEGNNYGYTF. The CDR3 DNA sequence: TGTGCCAGCAAATCTGAGGGAAATAACTATGGCTACACCTTC. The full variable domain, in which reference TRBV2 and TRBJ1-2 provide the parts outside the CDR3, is EPEVTQTPSHQVTQMGQEVILRCVPISNHLYFYWYRQILGQKVEFLVSFYNNEISEKSEIFDDQFSVERPDGSNFTLKIRSTKLEDSAMYFCASKSEGNNYGYTFGSGTRLTVV.

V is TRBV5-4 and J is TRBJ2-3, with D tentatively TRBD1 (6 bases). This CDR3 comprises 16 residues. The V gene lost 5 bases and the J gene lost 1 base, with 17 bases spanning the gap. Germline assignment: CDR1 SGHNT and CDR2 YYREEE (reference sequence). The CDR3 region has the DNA TGTGCCAGCAGTTATGCCCAGGGGAAGGGCACAGATACGCAGTATTTT. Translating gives CASSYAQGKGTDTQYF.

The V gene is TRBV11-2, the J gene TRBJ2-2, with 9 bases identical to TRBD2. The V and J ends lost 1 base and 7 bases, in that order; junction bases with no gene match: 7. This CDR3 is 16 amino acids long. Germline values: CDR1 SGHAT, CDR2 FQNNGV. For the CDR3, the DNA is TGTGCCAGCAGCTTAGTTCGGCGGGGGGGCTACGGGGAGCTGTTTTTT. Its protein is CASSLVRRGGYGELFF.

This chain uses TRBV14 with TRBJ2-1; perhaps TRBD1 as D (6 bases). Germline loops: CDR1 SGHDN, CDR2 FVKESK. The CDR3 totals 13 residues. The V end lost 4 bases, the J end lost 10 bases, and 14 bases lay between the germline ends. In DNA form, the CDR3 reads TGTGCCAGCAGCCTCATGAGGGACACCGAGCAGTTCTTC. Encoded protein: CASSLMRDTEQFF.

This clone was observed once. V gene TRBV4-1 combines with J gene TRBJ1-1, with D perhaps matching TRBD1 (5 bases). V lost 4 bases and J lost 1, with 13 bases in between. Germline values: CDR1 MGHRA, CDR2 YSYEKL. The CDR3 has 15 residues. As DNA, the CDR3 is TGCGCCAGCAGCCGAATAGGGGCCCCGAACACTGAAGCTTTCTTT. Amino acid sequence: CASSRIGAPNTEAFF.

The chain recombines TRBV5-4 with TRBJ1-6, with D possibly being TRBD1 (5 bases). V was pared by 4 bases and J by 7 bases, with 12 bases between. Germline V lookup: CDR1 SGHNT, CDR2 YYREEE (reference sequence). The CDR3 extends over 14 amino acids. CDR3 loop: CASSPGTTNSPLHF. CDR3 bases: TGTGCCAGCAGCCCCGGGACTACAAATTCACCCCTCCACTTT.

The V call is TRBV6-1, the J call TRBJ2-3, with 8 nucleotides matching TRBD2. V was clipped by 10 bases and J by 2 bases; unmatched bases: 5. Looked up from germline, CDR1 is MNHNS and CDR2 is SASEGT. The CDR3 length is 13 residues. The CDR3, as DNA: TGTGCCACCGGGGGGGGGTACACAGATACGCAGTATTTT. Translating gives CATGGGYTDTQYF.

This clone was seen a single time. CDR3 DNA sequence: TGTGCCGTTTCCGGGGACGGGACATACAATGAGCAGTTCTTC. Protein: CAVSGDGTYNEQFF. The chain combines TRBV7-9 with TRBJ2-1; D is perhaps TRBD1 (6 bases). V lost 11 bases and J lost 4, with 18 bases in between. CDR1 SEHNR and CDR2 FQNEAQ come from the germline V gene (reference sequence). This CDR3 is built from 14 residues.

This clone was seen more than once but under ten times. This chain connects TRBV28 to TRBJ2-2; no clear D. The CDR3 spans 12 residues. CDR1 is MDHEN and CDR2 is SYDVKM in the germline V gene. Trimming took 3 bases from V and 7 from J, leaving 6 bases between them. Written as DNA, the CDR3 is TGTGCCAGCAGTTTTTCAAACGGGGAGCTGTTTTTT. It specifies CASSFSNGELFF.